This T cell receptor beta chain was captured in a study of graft-versus-host responses after intestinal transplantation. Background on the study: Multivisceral, liver-intestinal, or isolated intestinal transplants were received by the recipients.

Comments on this clone: Its specificity is not known.

The assay was immunoSEQ multiplex PCR, and TCRdb's table has in-frame clones only and misses some. Here the sample spans around 96,000 clones, approximately 90% being singletons. Germline V gene lookup returns CDR1 SNHLY and CDR2 FYNNEI. The CDR3 runs 12 residues. Trimming shortened V by 8 bases and J by 3 bases, and 11 bases separated the two germline ends. General study findings and limits: Peak levels of circulating GvH clones tracked with early post-transplant HvG declines. Graft-donor T cell macrochimerism in patients accompanied high graft-versus-host to host-versus-graft clonal ratios in allografts. GvH clones detected in recipient marrow included some appearing first in ileum or blood.

The sequences come from unstimulated CD4+ T cells sorted from spleen or lymph node cells, collected before intestinal transplant. This receptor was taken from a human donor who received an intestinal transplant. This rearrangement joins TRBV2 to TRBJ2-7; D is perhaps TRBD1 (5 bases). This CDR3 is CASGAYLYEQYF. CDR3 DNA: TGTGCCAGCGGGGCCTACCTCTACGAGCAGTACTTC.